The next 17 T cell receptor beta chains were all read from a single sample in a study of CD8+ T cells in alopecia areata. Following extraction, RNA underwent reverse transcription to cDNA, which served as the sequencing template. Generated by immunoSEQ multiplex PCR, the TCRdb table keeps only in-frame clones and is missing some. The sample lists more than 95,000 clones, about 40% occurring once. Sequenced input: CD4+ T cells sorted from blood. These receptors all come from a human donor with alopecia areata.

This chain uses TRBV30 with TRBJ1-1; maybe TRBD1 (5 bases). V lost 4 bases and J 6 bases, leaving 12 bases between the germline ends. The CDR3 spans 12 residues. CDR1 GTSNPN and CDR2 SVGIG come from the germline V gene (reference sequence). This CDR3 reads CAWKWGVAEAFF. CDR3 sequence (DNA): TGTGCCTGGAAGTGGGGGGTCGCTGAAGCTTTCTTT.

The rearrangement uses TRBV30 and TRBJ2-2, with D hard to call. The germline V gene has CDR1 GTSNPN and CDR2 SVGIG (reference sequence). The CDR3 loop spans 13 amino acids. Trimming stripped 3 bases from V and 5 bases from J, with 10 bases between. For the CDR3, the DNA is TGTGCCTGGAGCTGGGGTGGTACCGGGGAGCTGTTTTTT. Translation: CAWSWGGTGELFF.

This clone was observed a few times. The CDR3 reads CASRGQNSYEQYF. DNA for the CDR3: TGTGCCAGCAGGGGGCAGAACTCCTACGAGCAGTACTTC. The chain joins TRBV27 to TRBJ2-7, with a tentative D call TRBD1 (5 bases). Germline CDR1 MNHEY, CDR2 SMNVEV (reference sequence). The V end was cut by 6 bases, the J end by 0 bases, with 9 bases between. The CDR3 spans 13 residues.

This chain joins TRBV2 and TRBJ2-3; TRBD1 aligns across 10 bases. V was clipped by 6 bases and J by 1 base; unmatched bases: 7. CDR1 is SNHLY and CDR2 is FYNNEI in the germline V gene. There are 16 residues in the CDR3. Here the CDR3 reads CASSIGQGDGTDTQYF. DNA for the CDR3: TGTGCCAGCAGCATAGGACAGGGGGATGGCACAGATACGCAGTATTTT.

The V gene is TRBV5-1, the J gene TRBJ2-3, with D maybe TRBD1 (5 bases). CDR1 and CDR2 (germline): SGHRS, YFSETQ. Trimming pared 3 bases from V and 4 bases from J, leaving 9 bases between. The CDR3 contains 13 residues. The CDR3 spells CASSSRGADTQYF. DNA for the CDR3: TGCGCCAGCAGCTCAAGGGGTGCAGATACGCAGTATTTT.

The chain carries TRBV7-2 and TRBJ2-3; no firm D call. With 5 bases removed from V and 0 bases from J, the gap between germline ends came to 6 bases. The CDR3 runs to 13 residues. CDR1 is SGHTA and CDR2 is FQGNSA in the germline V gene. CDR3 sequence reads: CASSLPSTDTQYF. The CDR3 region has the DNA TGTGCCAGCAGCCTACCTAGCACAGATACGCAGTATTTT. The full variable domain, rest sourced from reference TRBV7-2 and TRBJ2-3, is GAGVSQSPSNKVTEKGKDVELRCDPISGHTALYWYRQSLGQGLEFLIYFQGNSAPDKSGLPSDRFSAERTGGSVSTLTIQRTQQEDSAVYLCASSLPSTDTQYFGPGTRLTVL.

V is TRBV7-9 and J is TRBJ2-3; D is uncertain. Looked up from germline, CDR1 is SEHNR and CDR2 is FQNEAQ (reference sequence). Between the trimmed V and J ends, which lost 5 bases and 0 bases, there was a span of 6 bases. The length of the CDR3 is 13 residues. DNA for the CDR3: TGTGCCAGCAGCACCGGTAGCACAGATACGCAGTATTTT. Translated: CASSTGSTDTQYF.

In this sample, this clone turned up a few times. This chain joins TRBV21-1 and TRBJ2-7; whether TRBD1, the table's D call, matches the DNA was not checked. TRBV21-1 is a pseudogene. There are 17 residues in the CDR3. The CDR3 loop is CASSIILKTDRDYEQYF. The CDR3 bases are TGTGCCAGCAGCATAATCCTTAAGACCGACAGGGACTACGAGCAGTACTTC.

The gene calls are TRBV29-1 and TRBJ1-1; D is uncertain. The CDR3 runs 13 residues. With 4 bases removed from V and 5 bases from J, the gap between germline ends came to 14 bases. Germline loops: CDR1 SQVTM, CDR2 ANQGSEA. The DNA of the CDR3 is TGCAGCGTTGTTATTCCCGGAACGACTGAAGCTTTCTTT. Its translation is CSVVIPGTTEAFF.

In its sample, this clone was seen a few times. The chain uses TRBV15 and TRBJ1-1; the D is unclear. V was trimmed by 2 bases and J by 8 bases, leaving 9 bases between them. This CDR3 has 12 amino acids. In germline, CDR1 is LNHNV, CDR2 YYDKDF (reference sequence). CDR3 nucleotides: TGTGCCACCAGCAGATTCTACAGAGAAGCTTTCTTT. Translating it yields CATSRFYREAFF.

A note on this clone: Other DNA sequences within the sample encode an identical CDR3. The chain carries TRBV29-1 and TRBJ1-2; D remains unclear. This CDR3 spans 12 amino acids. CDR1 is SQVTM and CDR2 is ANQGSEA in the germline V gene. V was shortened by 4 bases and J by 3 bases, with 9 bases between the two germline ends. The CDR3 DNA reads as TGCAGCGTTGGAACGGGGTACTATGGCTACACCTTC. This encodes CSVGTGYYGYTF. The entire variable domain, with the rest obtained from reference TRBV29-1 and TRBJ1-2, is as follows: SAVISQKPSRDICQRGTSLTIQCQVDSQVTMMFWYRQQPGQSLTLIATANQGSEATYESGFVIDKFPISRPNLTFSTLTVSNMSPEDSSIYLCSVGTGYYGYTFGSGTRLTVV.

This sequence joins TRBV7-2 and TRBJ1-2; possible D gene TRBD1, 5 bases. Germline assignment: CDR1 SGHTA and CDR2 FQGNSA. The CDR3 loop spans 15 amino acids. Deletions cut 5 bases from V and 4 bases from J, with 17 bases between. The CDR3 protein is CASSTGTSGVYGYTF. Written as DNA, the CDR3 is TGTGCCAGCAGCACCGGGACGAGTGGGGTCTATGGCTACACCTTC.

A remark on this clone: Distinct nucleotide sequences in the sample also encode this CDR3. The chain combines TRBV30 with TRBJ1-1; D uncertain. The CDR3 totals 11 residues. CDR1 is GTSNPN and CDR2 is SVGIG in the germline V gene (reference sequence). Trimming removed 5 bases from V and 6 bases from J, with 10 bases in between. CDR3 in amino acids: CAWGVSAEAFF. CDR3 sequence (DNA): TGTGCCTGGGGGGTTTCCGCTGAAGCTTTCTTT.

This sequence joins TRBV30 and TRBJ1-1; D unresolved. CDR1 and CDR2 (germline): GTSNPN, SVGIG (reference sequence). V was cut by 2 bases and J by 5 bases, with 6 bases left in between. The length of the CDR3 is 11 residues. CDR3 in DNA: TGTGCCTGGAGTCCCCAGACTGAAGCTTTCTTT. Translation gives CAWSPQTEAFF.

The V and J genes are TRBV6-5 and TRBJ1-1; D not certain. Germline V gene lookup returns CDR1 MNHEY and CDR2 SVGAGI. V was cut by 3 bases and J by 2 bases, with 7 bases left in between. CDR3 length: 13 residues. CDR3 nucleotide sequence: TGTGCCAGCAGTTATTGGCACAACACTGAAGCTTTCTTT. Translated, it gives CASSYWHNTEAFF.

This clone was seen more than once but under ten times. This rearrangement joins TRBV5-6 to TRBJ2-7; no clear D gene. Germline V gene lookup returns CDR1 SGHDT and CDR2 YYEEEE. The CDR3 loop spans 14 amino acids. The ends were cut back, 4 bases at V and 3 bases at J, with 14 bases in the middle. This CDR3 reads CASSPGRMDYEQYF. CDR3 sequence (DNA): TGTGCCAGCAGCCCGGGCCGGATGGACTACGAGCAGTACTTC.

V is TRBV4-2 and J is TRBJ2-5; D call uncertain. The CDR3 totals 14 residues. Trimming took 1 base from V and 5 from J, leaving 11 bases between them. From germline, CDR1 is LGHNA and CDR2 YNFKEQ. The CDR3 sequence is CASSQGSYGETQYF. The DNA of the CDR3 is TGTGCCAGCAGCCAAGGAAGCTACGGTGAGACCCAGTACTTC.